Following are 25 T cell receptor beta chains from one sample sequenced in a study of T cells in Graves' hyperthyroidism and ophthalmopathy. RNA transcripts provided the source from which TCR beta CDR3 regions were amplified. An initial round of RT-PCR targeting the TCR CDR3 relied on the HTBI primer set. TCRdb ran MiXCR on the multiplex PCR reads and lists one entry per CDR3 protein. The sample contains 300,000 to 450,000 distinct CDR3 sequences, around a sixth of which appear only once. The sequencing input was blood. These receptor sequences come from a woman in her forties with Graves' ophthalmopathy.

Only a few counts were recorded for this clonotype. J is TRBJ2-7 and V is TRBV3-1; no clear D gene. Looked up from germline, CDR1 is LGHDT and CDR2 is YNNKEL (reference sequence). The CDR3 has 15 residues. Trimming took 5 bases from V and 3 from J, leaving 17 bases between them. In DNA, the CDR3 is TGTGCCAGCAGCGAGGACCCGACCCCATTCTACGAGCAGTACTTC. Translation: CASSEDPTPFYEQYF.

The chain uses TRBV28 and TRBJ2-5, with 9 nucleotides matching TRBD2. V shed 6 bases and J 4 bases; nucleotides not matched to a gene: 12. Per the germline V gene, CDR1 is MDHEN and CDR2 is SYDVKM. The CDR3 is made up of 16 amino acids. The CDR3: CASSRPGLAVRETQYF. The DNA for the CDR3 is TGTGCCAGCAGCCGTCCGGGACTAGCAGTGAGAGAGACCCAGTACTTC.

CDR3 loop: CASSPGTIVQPQHF. CDR3 nucleotide sequence: TGTGCCAGCAGCCCCGGGACAATTGTTCAGCCCCAGCATTTT. The chain has TRBV12-3 or TRBV12-4 and TRBJ1-5, with D tentatively TRBD1 (6 bases). V was pared by 6 bases and J by 6 bases, with 15 bases between. This CDR3 has 14 amino acids.

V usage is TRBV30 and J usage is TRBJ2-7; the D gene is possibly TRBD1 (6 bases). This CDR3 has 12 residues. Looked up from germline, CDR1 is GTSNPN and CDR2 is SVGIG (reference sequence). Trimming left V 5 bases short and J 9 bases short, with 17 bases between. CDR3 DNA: TGTGCCTGGGCGGACAGAAGAGCGCGGCAGTACTTC. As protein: CAWADRRARQYF.

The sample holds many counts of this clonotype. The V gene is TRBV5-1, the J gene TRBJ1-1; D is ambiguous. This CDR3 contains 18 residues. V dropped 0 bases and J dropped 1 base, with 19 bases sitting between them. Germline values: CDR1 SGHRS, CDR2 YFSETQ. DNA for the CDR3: TGCGCCAGCAGCTTGGGGGCGTTAAGCCTCAATCCGAACACTGAAGCTTTCTTT. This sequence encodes CASSLGALSLNPNTEAFF.

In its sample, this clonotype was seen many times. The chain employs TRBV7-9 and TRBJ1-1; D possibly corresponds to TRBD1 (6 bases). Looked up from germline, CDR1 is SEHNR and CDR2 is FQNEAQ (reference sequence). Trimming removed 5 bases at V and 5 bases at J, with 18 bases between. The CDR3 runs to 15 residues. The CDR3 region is CASSLRQAPGTEAFF. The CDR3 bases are TGTGCCAGCAGCCTAAGACAGGCCCCCGGAACTGAAGCTTTCTTT. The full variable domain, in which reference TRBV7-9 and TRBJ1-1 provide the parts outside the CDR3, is DTGVSQNPRHKITKRGQNVTFRCDPISEHNRLYWYRQTLGQGPEFLTYFQNEAQLEKSRLLSDRFSAERPKGSFSTLEIQRTEQGDSAMYLCASSLRQAPGTEAFFGQGTRLTVV.

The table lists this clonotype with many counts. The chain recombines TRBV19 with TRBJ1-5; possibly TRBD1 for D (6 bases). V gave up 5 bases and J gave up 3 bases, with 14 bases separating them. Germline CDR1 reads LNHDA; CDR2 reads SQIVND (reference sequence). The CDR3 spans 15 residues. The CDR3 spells CASSAQGQTNQPQHF. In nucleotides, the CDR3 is TGTGCCAGTAGTGCCCAGGGACAAACCAATCAGCCCCAGCATTTT.

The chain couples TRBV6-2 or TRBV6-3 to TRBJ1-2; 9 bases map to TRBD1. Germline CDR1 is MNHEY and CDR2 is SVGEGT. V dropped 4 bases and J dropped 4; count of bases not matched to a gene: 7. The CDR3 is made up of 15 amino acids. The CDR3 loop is CASSSGQGRSYGYTF. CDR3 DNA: TGTGCCAGCAGTTCGGGACAGGGACGGAGCTATGGCTACACCTTC.

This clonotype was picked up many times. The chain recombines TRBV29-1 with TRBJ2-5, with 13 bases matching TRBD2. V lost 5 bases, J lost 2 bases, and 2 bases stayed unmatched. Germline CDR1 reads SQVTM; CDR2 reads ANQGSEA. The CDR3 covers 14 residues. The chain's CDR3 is CSVLGLAGQETQYF. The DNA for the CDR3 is TGCAGCGTTCTGGGACTAGCGGGGCAAGAGACCCAGTACTTC.

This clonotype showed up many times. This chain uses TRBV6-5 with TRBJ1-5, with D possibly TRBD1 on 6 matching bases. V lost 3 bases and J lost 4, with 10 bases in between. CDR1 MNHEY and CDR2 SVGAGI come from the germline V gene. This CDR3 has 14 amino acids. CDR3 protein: CASSYSQGNQPQHF. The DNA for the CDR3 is TGTGCCAGCAGTTATTCGCAGGGGAATCAGCCCCAGCATTTT.

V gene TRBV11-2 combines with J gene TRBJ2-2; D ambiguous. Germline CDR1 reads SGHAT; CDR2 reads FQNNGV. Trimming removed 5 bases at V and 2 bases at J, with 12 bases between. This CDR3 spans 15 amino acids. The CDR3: CASSPRASNTGELFF. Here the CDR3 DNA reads TGTGCCAGCAGCCCACGGGCTTCTAACACCGGGGAGCTGTTTTTT.

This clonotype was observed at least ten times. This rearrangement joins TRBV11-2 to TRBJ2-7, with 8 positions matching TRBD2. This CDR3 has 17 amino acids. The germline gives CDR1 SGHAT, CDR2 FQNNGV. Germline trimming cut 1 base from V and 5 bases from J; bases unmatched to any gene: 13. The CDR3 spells CASSLGLVAGRYDEQYF. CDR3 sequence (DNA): TGTGCCAGCAGCTTAGGCCTGGTAGCGGGACGGTATGACGAGCAGTACTTC.

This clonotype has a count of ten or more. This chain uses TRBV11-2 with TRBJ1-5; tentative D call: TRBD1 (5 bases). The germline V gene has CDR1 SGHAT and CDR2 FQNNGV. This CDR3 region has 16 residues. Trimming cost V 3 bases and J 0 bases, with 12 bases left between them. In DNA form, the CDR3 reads TGTGCCAGCAGCTTGGGGGAGGGTTTTAGCAATCAGCCCCAGCATTTT. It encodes CASSLGEGFSNQPQHF.

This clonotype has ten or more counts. CDR3 loop: CASSLEGAPTEAFF. The CDR3 DNA reads as TGTGCCAGCAGTTTGGAGGGGGCGCCCACTGAAGCTTTCTTT. V is TRBV28 and J is TRBJ1-1, with 7 bases identical to TRBD1. CDR3 length equals 14 residues. The J segment lost 4 bases and the V segment lost 3 bases, leaving 5 bases of the junction unmatched. Germline loops: CDR1 MDHEN, CDR2 SYDVKM.

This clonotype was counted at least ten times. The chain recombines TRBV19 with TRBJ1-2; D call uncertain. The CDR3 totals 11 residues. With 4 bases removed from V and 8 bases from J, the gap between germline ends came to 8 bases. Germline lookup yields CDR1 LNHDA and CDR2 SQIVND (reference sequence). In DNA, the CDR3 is TGTGCCAGTAGTACGTCGATGGGCTACACCTTC. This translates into CASSTSMGYTF.

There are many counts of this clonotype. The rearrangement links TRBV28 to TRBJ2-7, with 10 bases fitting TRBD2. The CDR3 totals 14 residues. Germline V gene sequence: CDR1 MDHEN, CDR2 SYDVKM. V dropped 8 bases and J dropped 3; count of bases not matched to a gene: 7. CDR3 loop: CASLTRTSGYEQYF. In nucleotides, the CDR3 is TGTGCCAGCCTAACTCGGACTAGCGGCTACGAGCAGTACTTC.

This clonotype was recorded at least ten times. The CDR3 here is CASSPGSGETQYF. The CDR3 DNA is TGTGCCAGCAGTCCAGGGTCCGGGGAGACCCAGTACTTC. V and J are TRBV12-3 or TRBV12-4 and TRBJ2-5; the D gene is possibly TRBD1 (5 bases). Trimming took 5 bases from V and 5 from J, leaving 12 bases between them. The CDR3 covers 13 residues.

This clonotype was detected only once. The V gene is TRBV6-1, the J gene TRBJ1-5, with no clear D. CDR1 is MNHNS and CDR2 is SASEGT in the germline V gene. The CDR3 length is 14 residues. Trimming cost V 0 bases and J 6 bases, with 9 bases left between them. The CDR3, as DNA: TGTGCCAGCAGTGAAGCCGGACCGTTTCAGCCCCAGCATTTT. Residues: CASSEAGPFQPQHF.

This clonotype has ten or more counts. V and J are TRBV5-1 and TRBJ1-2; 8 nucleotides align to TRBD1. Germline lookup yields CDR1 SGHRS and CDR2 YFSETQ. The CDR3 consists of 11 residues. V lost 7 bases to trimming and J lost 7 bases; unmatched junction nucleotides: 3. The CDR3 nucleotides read TGCGCCAGCGGCGACAGGGGTGGCTACACCTTC. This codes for CASGDRGGYTF.

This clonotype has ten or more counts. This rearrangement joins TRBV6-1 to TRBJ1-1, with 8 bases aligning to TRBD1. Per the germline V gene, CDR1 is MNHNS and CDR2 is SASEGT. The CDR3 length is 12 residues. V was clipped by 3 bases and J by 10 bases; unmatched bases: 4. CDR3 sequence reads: CASSDPTGAAFF. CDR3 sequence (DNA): TGTGCCAGCAGTGACCCGACAGGGGCAGCTTTCTTT.

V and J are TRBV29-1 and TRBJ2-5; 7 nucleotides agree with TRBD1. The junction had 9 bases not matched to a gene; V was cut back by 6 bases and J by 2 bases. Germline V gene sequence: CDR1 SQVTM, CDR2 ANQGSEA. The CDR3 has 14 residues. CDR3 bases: TGCAGCGTCCGCGACCCAGGGGGTCAAGAGACCCAGTACTTC. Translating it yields CSVRDPGGQETQYF. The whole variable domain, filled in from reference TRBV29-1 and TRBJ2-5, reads SAVISQKPSRDICQRGTSLTIQCQVDSQVTMMFWYRQQPGQSLTLIATANQGSEATYESGFVIDKFPISRPNLTFSTLTVSNMSPEDSSIYLCSVRDPGGQETQYFGPGTRLLVL.

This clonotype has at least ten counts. The CDR3 DNA reads as TGTGCCAGCAGTTTACAGGGGACTGAAGCTTTCTTT. It translates to CASSLQGTEAFF. The chain uses TRBV6-5 and TRBJ1-1, with TRBD1 matching 7 bases. The germline V gene encodes CDR1 MNHEY and CDR2 SVGAGI. With 4 bases clipped from V and 5 bases from J, the junction kept 1 base outside the gene matches. The CDR3 covers 12 residues.

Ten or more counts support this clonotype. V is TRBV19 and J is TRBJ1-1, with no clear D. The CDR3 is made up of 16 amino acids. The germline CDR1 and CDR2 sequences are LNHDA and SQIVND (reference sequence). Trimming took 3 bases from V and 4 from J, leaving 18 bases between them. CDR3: CASSIVSGSWGTEAFF. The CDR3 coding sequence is TGTGCCAGTAGTATTGTTTCGGGGTCGTGGGGCACTGAAGCTTTCTTT.

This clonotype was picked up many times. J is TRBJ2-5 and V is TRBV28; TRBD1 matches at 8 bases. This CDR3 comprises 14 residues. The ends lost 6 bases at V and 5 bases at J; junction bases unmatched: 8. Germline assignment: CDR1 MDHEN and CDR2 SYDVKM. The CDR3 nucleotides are TGTGCCAGCAGCTCTGGGACAGGAATCGAGACCCAGTACTTC. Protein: CASSSGTGIETQYF.

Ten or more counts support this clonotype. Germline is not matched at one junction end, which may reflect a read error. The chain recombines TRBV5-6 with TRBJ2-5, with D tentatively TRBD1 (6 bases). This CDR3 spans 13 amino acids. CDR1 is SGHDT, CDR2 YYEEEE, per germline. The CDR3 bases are TGCGCCAGCAGGGACACCTACCAAGAGACCCAGTACTTC. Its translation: CASRDTYQETQYF. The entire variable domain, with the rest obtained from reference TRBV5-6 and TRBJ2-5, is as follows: DAGVTQSPTHLIKTRGQQVTLRCSPKSGHDTVSWYQQALGQGPQFIFQYYEEEERQRGNFPDRFSGHQFPNYSSELNVNALLLGDSALYLCASRDTYQETQYFGPGTRLLVL.